The present TCR beta chain was sequenced within a study of glioma-infiltrating T cells. Study information: WHO grade II oligodendrogliomas or astrocytomas, plus non-recurrent WHO grade IV glioblastomas, were sampled.

TCR alpha and beta CDR3 regions were amplified from RNA using iRepertoire nested multiplex PCR. TCRdb re-called the multiplex PCR reads with MiXCR, one entry per CDR3 protein. Among 300,000 to 400,000 distinct CDR3 sequences listed, 35% to 45% were seen once. The TCR was taken from a human donor with low-grade glioma or glioblastoma, undergoing nonglioma brain surgery, or in good health (not recorded which). The source material was glioma tissue, nonneoplastic brain tissue, or PBMCs (not recorded which).

CDR3 coding DNA: TGTGCCAGCAGTTTTTCAGTAGTGGGGCAAGAGACCCAGTACTTC. It specifies CASSFSVVGQETQYF. The chain recombines TRBV27 with TRBJ2-5; D call uncertain. Germline CDR1 reads MNHEY; CDR2 reads SMNVEV (reference sequence). The CDR3 has 15 amino acids. Trimming removed 3 bases at V and 2 bases at J, with 13 bases between.